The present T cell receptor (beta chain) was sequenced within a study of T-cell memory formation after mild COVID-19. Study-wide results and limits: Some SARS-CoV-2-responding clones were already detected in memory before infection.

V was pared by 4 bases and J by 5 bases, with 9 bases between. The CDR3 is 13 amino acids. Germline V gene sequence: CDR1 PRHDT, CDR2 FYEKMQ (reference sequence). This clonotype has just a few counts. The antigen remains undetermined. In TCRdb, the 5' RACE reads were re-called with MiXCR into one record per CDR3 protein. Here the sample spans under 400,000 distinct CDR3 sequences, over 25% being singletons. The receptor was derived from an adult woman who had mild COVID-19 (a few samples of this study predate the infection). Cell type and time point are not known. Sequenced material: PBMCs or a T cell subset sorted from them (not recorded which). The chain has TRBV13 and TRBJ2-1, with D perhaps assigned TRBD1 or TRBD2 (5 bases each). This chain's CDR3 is CASSSGADNEQFF. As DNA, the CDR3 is TGTGCCAGCAGCTCCGGGGCCGACAATGAGCAGTTCTTC.